The rows below give T cell receptor beta chains drawn from one sample of a study of graft-versus-host responses after intestinal transplantation. The antigens of these receptors remain unknown. The data were produced by immunoSEQ multiplex PCR, yet TCRdb's version contains in-frame clones alone and is incomplete. The sample shows over 75,000 clones, about 88% of them seen only once. Sequencing used unstimulated CD4+ T cells sorted from spleen or lymph node cells, obtained before transplant. The receptors derive from a human donor who was the organ donor for an intestinal transplant. The CDR3 runs from the conserved cysteine through the conserved F or W. A D gene is named only where the DNA matches it firmly. The size field is filled for only some rows; it gives once, few, many or a size class.

>TRBD2|TRBV19|NA|TRBJ2-7
TGTGCCAGTAAAAAAGGCGGCGGGAGGGATAACGAGCAGTACTTC
CASKKGGGRDNEQYF
>NA|TRBV5-1|NA|TRBJ2-7
TGCGCCAGCAGCTTAATCAGGGCCCACGAGCAGTACTTC
CASSLIRAHEQYF
>NA|TRBV6-5|NA|TRBJ2-7
TGTGCCAGCCACATGACTCGGGCGGGGGAGCAGTACTTC
CASHMTRAGEQYF
>TRBD1|TRBV6-1|few|TRBJ1-4
TGTGCCAGCAGGAAAAACAACAGGGGGGTACTGTTTTTT
CASRKNNRGVLFF
>NA|TRBV5-1|NA|TRBJ1-3
TGCGCCAGCAGCTCCGCGAGCTCTGGAAACACCATATATTTT
CASSSASSGNTIYF
>TRBD2|TRBV7-3|NA|TRBJ2-3
TGTGCCAGCAGCCAAAGGGGACTAGCGGCCTCAGGGACAGATACGCAGTATTTT
CASSQRGLAASGTDTQYF
>NA|TRBV7-9|once|TRBJ2-1
TGTGCCAGCAGCCAGAGGACTGGTTCGGGTGATGAGCAGTTCTTC
CASSQRTGSGDEQFF
>TRBD1|TRBV6-6|NA|TRBJ1-5
TGTGCCAGCATCGAGGCTACAGGGGCGAGGCCCCAGCATTTT
CASIEATGARPQHF
>TRBD2|TRBV5-5|NA|TRBJ2-3
TGTGCCAGCAGCTCAGTAGCGGGGAGGGGCACAGATACGCAGTATTTT
CASSSVAGRGTDTQYF
>NA|TRBV27|once|TRBJ1-5
TGTGCCAGCAGTCCCCGACAGCGAATGGAGCCCCAGCATTTT
CASSPRQRMEPQHF
>NA|TRBV7-8|NA|TRBJ2-1
TGTGCCAGCAGCTTAGCGCGATACCAGACAATCAATGAGCAGTTCTTC
CASSLARYQTINEQFF
>NA|TRBV21-1|NA|TRBJ2-3
TGTGCCAGCAGCAAGAGGGCGGGACAGGGGAGCTTAAGGGTCACAGATACGCAGTATTTT
CASSKRAGQGSLRVTDTQYF
>NA|TRBV4-2|NA|TRBJ1-5
TGTGCCAGCAGCCCCAGGTACCAGGGGTCGTATAGCAATCAGCCCCAGCATTTT
CASSPRYQGSYSNQPQHF